This TCR beta chain was captured in a study of cytomegalovirus exposure and HLA in healthy donors. Study-wide results and limits: Several of the most significant clusters appeared linked to common viral pathogens, based on a later analysis. DRB1 had the most TCR associations and HLA-C the fewest, a later analysis found, with rates varying by HLA locus. Trimming of TCR beta V- and J-genes showed a link, identified in a later analysis, to a missense DCLRE1C variant.

This CDR3 is 14 amino acids long. Trimming took off 8 bases at V and 2 bases at J, with 18 bases between the two ends. Per the germline V gene, CDR1 is SQVTM and CDR2 is ANQGSEA. Regarding this clone: What it binds is unknown.

13 Jbeta primers and 60 Vbeta primers were used for the PCR. TCRdb keeps only in-frame clones here, not all; method: immunoSEQ multiplex PCR. The sample shows about 230,000 clones, about 89% of them seen only once. This sequence joins TRBV29-1 and TRBJ1-1; D unclear. The source material was PBMCs. This receptor was obtained from a woman younger than 30 in good health and CMV-seronegative. Here the CDR3 DNA reads TGCAGCTCAATCCCCGCGGCAGTAAACACTGAAGCTTTCTTT. It encodes CSSIPAAVNTEAFF.